These 27 T cell receptor beta chains came from one sample sequenced in a study of blood T cell repertoires in COVID-19. TCRdb's copy holds only in-frame clones and misses some; the assay was immunoSEQ multiplex PCR. The sample has 150,000 or so clones, about 80% seen once. Sequences were obtained from PBMCs or T cells enriched from blood (not recorded which). All receptors derive from a man over 45 who had recovered from COVID-19.

This sequence joins TRBV19 and TRBJ1-1; maybe TRBD1 (6 bases). The CDR3 consists of 14 residues. Germline V gives CDR1 LNHDA, CDR2 SQIVND (reference sequence). V shed 6 bases and J shed 0 bases, with 11 bases lying between them. Here the CDR3 reads CASSRQAMNTEAFF. The CDR3, as DNA: TGTGCCAGTAGCCGACAGGCCATGAACACTGAAGCTTTCTTT.

This clone was recorded once. The chain combines TRBV25-1 with TRBJ1-4, with D tentatively TRBD1 (5 bases). This CDR3 has 10 residues. The V gene's germline CDR1 is MGHDK and CDR2 SYGVNS. Trimming shortened V by 7 bases and J by 13 bases, and 10 bases separated the two germline ends. The CDR3 spells CASKGAGLFF. Written as DNA, the CDR3 is TGTGCCAGCAAAGGGGCCGGACTGTTTTTT.

The J gene is TRBJ1-2, the V gene TRBV7-2; unclear D gene. Germline lookup yields CDR1 SGHTA and CDR2 FQGNSA. The V and J ends lost 3 bases and 3 bases respectively, with 14 bases between them. The CDR3 covers 15 residues. The CDR3 sequence: CASSFRGGSDYGYTF. The CDR3 DNA sequence: TGTGCCAGCAGCTTTCGGGGTGGGTCTGACTATGGCTACACCTTC.

V is TRBV18 and J is TRBJ2-5, with D maybe TRBD2 (5 bases). Germline CDR1 and CDR2: KGHSH and LQKENI. V was cut by 0 bases and J by 3 bases, with 8 bases left in between. This CDR3 is built from 14 residues. CDR3 region: CASSPPNGEETQYF. CDR3 bases: TGTGCCAGCTCACCACCGAACGGGGAAGAGACCCAGTACTTC.

This chain links TRBV7-9 with TRBJ1-3; D gene uncertain. CDR1 is SEHNR and CDR2 is FQNEAQ in the germline V gene (reference sequence). The CDR3 sequence is 17 residues long. V dropped 6 bases and J dropped 8 bases, with 26 bases sitting between them. For the CDR3, the DNA is TGTGCCAGCAGGGAAAAAGTCCCCAGAAGGTACGGAGACACCATATATTTT. Translated, it gives CASREKVPRRYGDTIYF.

J is TRBJ2-7 and V is TRBV30; 7 bases match TRBD2. J lost 2 bases, V lost 0 bases, and 4 bases had no gene match. The CDR3 has 14 amino acids. Germline V gives CDR1 GTSNPN, CDR2 SVGIG (reference sequence). The CDR3 here is CAWSVRGRPYEQYF. The CDR3 DNA reads as TGTGCCTGGAGTGTACGCGGGAGACCCTACGAGCAGTACTTC.

The chain carries TRBV4-2 and TRBJ2-3, with 14 bases that match TRBD2. This CDR3 spans 23 amino acids. After removal of 4 bases from V and 0 bases from J, the junction contained 21 bases not matched to a gene. Germline CDR1 and CDR2: LGHNA and YNFKEQ. The CDR3 reads CASSLRSGTSGGYRRYSTDTQYF. Here the CDR3 DNA reads TGTGCCAGCAGCCTACGTTCCGGGACTAGCGGGGGATACCGACGTTATAGCACAGATACGCAGTATTTT.

V usage is TRBV19 and J usage is TRBJ2-1; the match to TRBD2 covers 15 bases. CDR3 length: 17 residues. In germline, CDR1 is LNHDA, CDR2 SQIVND (reference sequence). V trimming: 0 bases; J trimming: 4 bases; junction bases outside the gene matches: 1. CDR3 sequence reads: CASSIEGLAGGYNEQFF. CDR3 nucleotide sequence: TGTGCCAGTAGTATAGAGGGACTAGCGGGGGGTTACAATGAGCAGTTCTTC.

This clone is a singleton in its sample. The chain uses TRBV6-1 and TRBJ2-7, with a weak D call TRBD1 (6 bases). Between the trimmed V and J ends, which lost 2 bases and 2 bases, there was a span of 13 bases. CDR3 length equals 15 residues. CDR1 and CDR2 from the germline V gene are MNHNS and SASEGT. This chain's CDR3 is CASSELAGATYEQYF. CDR3 DNA: TGTGCCAGCAGTGAACTAGCAGGGGCTACCTACGAGCAGTACTTC.

The chain combines TRBV5-6 with TRBJ1-2; 11 bases map to TRBD1. This CDR3 contains 17 residues. V trimming: 0 bases; J trimming: 5 bases; junction bases outside the gene matches: 9. Per germline, CDR1 SGHDT and CDR2 YYEEEE. The CDR3 bases are TGTGCCAGCAGCTTGGTGCGGACAGGGGGCGAGCGGTATGGCTACACCTTC. Translated: CASSLVRTGGERYGYTF.

The gene calls are TRBV10-1 and TRBJ2-2, with D possibly matching TRBD2 (6 bases). Germline V gives CDR1 WNHNN, CDR2 SYGVQD (reference sequence). The V end was cut by 0 bases, the J end by 0 bases, with 11 bases between. The length of the CDR3 is 17 residues. In DNA form, the CDR3 reads TGCGCCAGCAGTGAGTCCGGGGGATTTACGAACACCGGGGAGCTGTTTTTT. Amino acids: CASSESGGFTNTGELFF.

This chain connects TRBV24-1 to TRBJ2-3; 7 bases are shared with TRBD1. Germline V gene data show CDR1 as KGHDR and CDR2 as SFDVKD. Trimming at V came to 4 bases and at J to 0 bases, leaving 12 bases not matched to a gene. This CDR3 contains 18 residues. CDR3 nucleotide sequence: TGTGCCACCAGTGACCATGGACTCGGACAGGCAAGCACAGATACGCAGTATTTT. Protein sequence: CATSDHGLGQASTDTQYF.

This chain uses TRBV5-1 with TRBJ2-6; 9 nucleotides align to TRBD1. CDR3 length: 17 amino acids. Trimming at V came to 2 bases and at J to 6 bases, leaving 9 bases not matched to a gene. CDR1 and CDR2 from the germline V gene are SGHRS and YFSETQ. This chain's CDR3 is CASSFRTGDFEANVLTF. The CDR3 DNA reads TGCGCCAGCAGCTTTCGGACAGGGGATTTTGAGGCCAACGTCCTGACTTTC.

The sample holds one count of this clone. The CDR3 coding sequence is TGTGCCAGTAGTATGAGACAGGGGGCTTCTGGGGCCAACGTCCTGACTTTC. Amino acid sequence: CASSMRQGASGANVLTF. The rearrangement uses TRBV19 and TRBJ2-6; TRBD1 aligns across 10 bases. The CDR3 has 17 residues. J lost 1 base, V lost 3 bases, and 3 bases had no gene match. CDR1 LNHDA and CDR2 SQIVND come from the germline V gene (reference sequence).

The V and J genes are TRBV5-4 and TRBJ1-4; 7 bases are a match to TRBD1. V lost 4 bases to trimming and J lost 0 bases; unmatched junction nucleotides: 6. The CDR3 contains 16 residues. Looked up from germline, CDR1 is SGHNT and CDR2 is YYREEE (reference sequence). CDR3: CASSQQGTTTNEKLFF. CDR3 sequence (DNA): TGTGCCAGCAGCCAACAGGGGACCACAACTAATGAAAAACTGTTTTTT.

In its sample, this clone was seen a few times. The chain recombines TRBV2 with TRBJ1-2; no reliable D call. V was clipped by 1 base and J by 4 bases, with 7 bases between them. The CDR3 totals 13 residues. Germline lookup yields CDR1 SNHLY and CDR2 FYNNEI. The CDR3 nucleotides are TGTGCCAGCAGTGAAGGGGAGGGCTATGGCTACACCTTC. This gives the protein CASSEGEGYGYTF.

The chain is built from TRBV9 and TRBJ2-7, with TRBD1 matching 9 bases. Germline V CDR1 and CDR2: SGDLS, YYNGEE. CDR3 length: 16 residues. J gave up 2 bases and V 4 bases, and 10 bases lay outside the gene matches. CDR3 coding DNA: TGTGCCAGCAGCCCCATCGGGACAGGGACCCCCTACGAGCAGTACTTC. This encodes CASSPIGTGTPYEQYF.

This clone was observed a handful of times. The chain recombines TRBV19 with TRBJ1-5; maybe TRBD1 (6 bases). The CDR3 is 14 residues long. V shed 5 bases and J shed 3 bases, with 11 bases lying between them. The germline CDR1 and CDR2 sequences are LNHDA and SQIVND (reference sequence). CDR3: CASSLQGPNQPQHF. The CDR3, as DNA: TGTGCCAGTAGTTTACAGGGTCCCAATCAGCCCCAGCATTTT.

This chain connects TRBV28 to TRBJ1-5; D uncertain. Germline V gene sequence: CDR1 MDHEN, CDR2 SYDVKM. V was cut by 2 bases and J by 7 bases, with 12 bases left in between. The CDR3 spans 14 residues. CDR3 in DNA: TGTGCCAGCAGTTTAGTTACGGGGAACCAGCCCCAGCATTTT. This sequence encodes CASSLVTGNQPQHF.

The V and J genes are TRBV27 and TRBJ1-5, with a possible D match to TRBD1 (6 bases). Germline V gives CDR1 MNHEY, CDR2 SMNVEV (reference sequence). The CDR3 spans 14 residues. V lost 6 bases to trimming and J lost 6 bases, with 15 bases between them. The CDR3 DNA sequence: TGTGCCAGCAGGGCGGCGGGGGCCGGTCAGCCCCAGCATTTT. It codes for CASRAAGAGQPQHF.

The chain links TRBV5-4 to TRBJ2-3, with TRBD1 identical over 7 bases. Germline CDR1 reads SGHNT; CDR2 reads YYREEE (reference sequence). The ends lost 2 bases at V and 2 bases at J; junction bases unmatched: 8. CDR3 length: 16 amino acids. CDR3 coding DNA: TGTGCCAGCAGCTTCCCCAGACAGGGCACCACAGATACGCAGTATTTT. This codes for CASSFPRQGTTDTQYF.

The J gene is TRBJ2-3, the V gene TRBV6-4, with 11 positions matching TRBD2. The germline gives CDR1 MRHNA, CDR2 SNTAGT. After removal of 6 bases from V and 0 bases from J, the junction contained 2 bases not matched to a gene. This CDR3 is 15 amino acids long. The DNA for the CDR3 is TGTGCCAGCAGCCTAGCGGGGGGAAGCACAGATACGCAGTATTTT. It encodes CASSLAGGSTDTQYF.

Only one count was recorded for this clone. V is TRBV7-2 and J is TRBJ1-1; 8 bases fit TRBD1. V was clipped by 1 base and J by 4 bases; unmatched bases: 5. The CDR3 consists of 15 residues. CDR1 and CDR2 (germline): SGHTA, FQGNSA. The CDR3 protein is CASSLDLTGGTEAFF. CDR3 bases: TGTGCCAGCAGCTTAGATCTAACAGGGGGCACTGAAGCTTTCTTT.

This chain connects TRBV24-1 to TRBJ1-2; D is unresolved. CDR3 length: 13 amino acids. Germline CDR1 and CDR2: KGHDR and SFDVKD. V lost 5 bases to trimming and J lost 1 base, with 7 bases between them. The CDR3 DNA reads TGTGCCACCAGTGCGGGATTTAACTATGGCTACACCTTC. As protein: CATSAGFNYGYTF.

This chain links TRBV18 with TRBJ2-7; D is undetermined. The CDR3 has 14 amino acids. Trimming removed 2 bases at V and 0 bases at J, with 8 bases between. In germline, CDR1 is KGHSH, CDR2 LQKENI. The CDR3 protein is CASSPMGSSYEQYF. CDR3 in DNA: TGTGCCAGCTCACCAATGGGCAGCTCCTACGAGCAGTACTTC.

The CDR3 region is CASSSAGQETQYF. CDR3 bases: TGTGCCAGCAGTTCCGCGGGCCAAGAGACCCAGTACTTC. The gene calls are TRBV27 and TRBJ2-5; possible D gene TRBD2, 5 bases. Trimming took 4 bases from V and 1 from J, leaving 7 bases between them. Germline V CDR1 and CDR2: MNHEY, SMNVEV (reference sequence). CDR3 size: 13 residues.

Comments on this clone: The same CDR3 is also encoded by other DNA sequences in this sample. V is TRBV5-1 and J is TRBJ2-2; 8 positions match TRBD2. The germline V gene encodes CDR1 SGHRS and CDR2 YFSETQ. J was trimmed by 2 bases and V by 0 bases; bases with no gene match: 3. This CDR3 has 16 amino acids. CDR3 nucleotides: TGCGCCAGCAGCTTGGTGGCGGGGGGAAACACCGGGGAGCTGTTTTTT. This gives the protein CASSLVAGGNTGELFF.